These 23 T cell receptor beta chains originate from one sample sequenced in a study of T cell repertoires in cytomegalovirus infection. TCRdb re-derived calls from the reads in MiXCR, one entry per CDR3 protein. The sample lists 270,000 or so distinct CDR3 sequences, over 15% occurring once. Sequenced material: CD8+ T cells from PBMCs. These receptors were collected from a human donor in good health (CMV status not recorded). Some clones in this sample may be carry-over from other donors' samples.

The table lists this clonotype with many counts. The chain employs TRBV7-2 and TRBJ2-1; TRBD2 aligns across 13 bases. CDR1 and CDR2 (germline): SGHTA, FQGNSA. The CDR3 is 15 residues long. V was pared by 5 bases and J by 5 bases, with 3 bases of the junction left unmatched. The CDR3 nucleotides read TGTGCCAGCAGCCCCGGACTAGCGGGGGACAATGAGCAGTTCTTC. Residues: CASSPGLAGDNEQFF.

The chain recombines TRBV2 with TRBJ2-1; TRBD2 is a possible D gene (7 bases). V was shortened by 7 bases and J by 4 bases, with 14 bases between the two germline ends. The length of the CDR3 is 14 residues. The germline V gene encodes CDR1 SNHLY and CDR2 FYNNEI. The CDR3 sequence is CASTEGGGYNEQFF. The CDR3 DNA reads TGTGCCAGCACCGAGGGGGGGGGATACAATGAGCAGTTCTTC.

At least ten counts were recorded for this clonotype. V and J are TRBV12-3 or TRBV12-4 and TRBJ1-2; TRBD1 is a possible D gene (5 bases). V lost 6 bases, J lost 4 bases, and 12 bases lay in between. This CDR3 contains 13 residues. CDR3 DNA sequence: TGTGCCAGCAGCCCCGGGACGGTCTATGGCTACACCTTC. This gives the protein CASSPGTVYGYTF.

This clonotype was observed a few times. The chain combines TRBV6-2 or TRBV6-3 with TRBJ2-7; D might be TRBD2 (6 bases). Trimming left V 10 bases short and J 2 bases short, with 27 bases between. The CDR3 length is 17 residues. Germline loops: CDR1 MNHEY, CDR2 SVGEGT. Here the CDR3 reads CATRGFPTSEHPYEQYF. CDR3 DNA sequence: TGTGCCACCCGGGGGTTCCCGACATCAGAACACCCCTACGAGCAGTACTTC.

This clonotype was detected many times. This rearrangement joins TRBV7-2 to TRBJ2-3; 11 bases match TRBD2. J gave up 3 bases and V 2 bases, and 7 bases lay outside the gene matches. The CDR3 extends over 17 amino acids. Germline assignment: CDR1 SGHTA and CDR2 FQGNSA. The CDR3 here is CASSLPASGGTTDTQYF. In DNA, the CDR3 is TGTGCCAGCAGCTTACCGGCTAGCGGGGGGACAACAGATACGCAGTATTTT.

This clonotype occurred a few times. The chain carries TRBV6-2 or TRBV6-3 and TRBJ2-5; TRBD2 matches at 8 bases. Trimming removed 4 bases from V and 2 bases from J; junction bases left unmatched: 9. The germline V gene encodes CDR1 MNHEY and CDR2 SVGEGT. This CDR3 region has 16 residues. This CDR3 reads CASSSGGLAFQETQYF. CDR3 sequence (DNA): TGTGCCAGCAGTTCGGGCGGACTAGCATTTCAAGAGACCCAGTACTTC.

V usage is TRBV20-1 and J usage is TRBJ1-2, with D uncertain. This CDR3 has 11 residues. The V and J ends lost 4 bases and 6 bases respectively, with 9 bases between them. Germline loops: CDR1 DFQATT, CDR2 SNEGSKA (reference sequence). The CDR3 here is CSAMRENGYTF. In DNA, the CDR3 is TGCAGTGCTATGAGGGAGAATGGCTACACCTTC.

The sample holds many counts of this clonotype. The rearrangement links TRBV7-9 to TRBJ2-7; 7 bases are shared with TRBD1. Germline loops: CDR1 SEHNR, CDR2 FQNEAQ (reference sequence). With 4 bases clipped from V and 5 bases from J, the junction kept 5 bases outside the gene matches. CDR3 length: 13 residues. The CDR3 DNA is TGTGCCAGCAGCTCCCGACAGGGCAACGAGCAGTACTTC. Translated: CASSSRQGNEQYF.

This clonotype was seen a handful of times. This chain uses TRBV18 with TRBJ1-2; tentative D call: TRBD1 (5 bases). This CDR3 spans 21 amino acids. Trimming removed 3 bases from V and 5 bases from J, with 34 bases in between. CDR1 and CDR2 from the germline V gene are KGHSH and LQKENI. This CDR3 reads CASSPYQLTTLSGTFLYGYTF. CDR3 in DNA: TGTGCCAGCTCACCCTACCAGCTCACTACACTATCCGGGACCTTTCTGTATGGCTACACCTTC.

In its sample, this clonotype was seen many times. CDR3 residues: CASSLTTRSIHYEQYF. The CDR3 nucleotides read TGTGCCAGCAGCTTAACTACTAGATCGATTCACTACGAGCAGTACTTC. The rearrangement uses TRBV7-2 and TRBJ2-7; D possibly corresponds to TRBD2 (5 bases). Looked up from germline, CDR1 is SGHTA and CDR2 is FQGNSA. V was pared by 2 bases and J by 3 bases, with 17 bases between. This CDR3 is built from 16 residues.

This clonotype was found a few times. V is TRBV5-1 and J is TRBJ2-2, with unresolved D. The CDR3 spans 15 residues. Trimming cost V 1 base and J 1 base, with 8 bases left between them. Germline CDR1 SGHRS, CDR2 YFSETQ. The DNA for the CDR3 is TGCGCCAGCAGCTTGCAAGGGAAGAACACCGGGGAGCTGTTTTTT. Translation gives CASSLQGKNTGELFF.

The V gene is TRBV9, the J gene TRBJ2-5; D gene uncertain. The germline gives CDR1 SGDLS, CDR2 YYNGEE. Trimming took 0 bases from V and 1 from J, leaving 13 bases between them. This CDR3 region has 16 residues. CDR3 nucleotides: TGTGCCAGCAGCGTAGGCCTCGGGCCGGGCCAAGAGACCCAGTACTTC. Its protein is CASSVGLGPGQETQYF.

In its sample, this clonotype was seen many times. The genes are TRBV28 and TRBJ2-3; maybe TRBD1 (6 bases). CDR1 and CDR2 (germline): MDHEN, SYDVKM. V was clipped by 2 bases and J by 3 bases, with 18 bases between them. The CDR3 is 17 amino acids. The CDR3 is CASSLPSTGLVTDTQYF. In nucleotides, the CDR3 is TGTGCCAGCAGTTTACCCTCTACAGGGTTAGTGACAGATACGCAGTATTTT.

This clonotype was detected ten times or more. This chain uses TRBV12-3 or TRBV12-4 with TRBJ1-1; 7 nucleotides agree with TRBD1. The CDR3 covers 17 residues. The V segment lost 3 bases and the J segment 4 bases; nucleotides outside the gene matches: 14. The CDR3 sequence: CASSFWVQGPISTEAFF. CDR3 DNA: TGTGCCAGCAGTTTTTGGGTACAGGGGCCGATTAGCACTGAAGCTTTCTTT.

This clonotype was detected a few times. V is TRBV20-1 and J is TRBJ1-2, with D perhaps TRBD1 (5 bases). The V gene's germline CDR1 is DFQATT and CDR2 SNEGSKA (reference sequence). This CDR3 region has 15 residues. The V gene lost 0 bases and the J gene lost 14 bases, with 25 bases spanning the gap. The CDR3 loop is CSAREEDLIGGHQTF. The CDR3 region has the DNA TGCAGTGCTAGAGAAGAAGATTTGATCGGGGGTCATCAGACCTTC.

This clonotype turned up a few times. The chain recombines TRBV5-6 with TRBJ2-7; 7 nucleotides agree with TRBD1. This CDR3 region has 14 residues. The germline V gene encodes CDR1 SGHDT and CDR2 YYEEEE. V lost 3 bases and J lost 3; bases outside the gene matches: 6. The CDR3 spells CASSSSGTVYEQYF. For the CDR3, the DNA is TGTGCCAGCAGCTCATCCGGGACAGTCTACGAGCAGTACTTC.

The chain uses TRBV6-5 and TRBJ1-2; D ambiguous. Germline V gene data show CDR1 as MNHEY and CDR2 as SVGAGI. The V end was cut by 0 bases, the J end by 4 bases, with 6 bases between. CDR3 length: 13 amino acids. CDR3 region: CASSYSYAYGYTF. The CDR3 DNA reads TGTGCCAGCAGTTACTCGTACGCCTATGGCTACACCTTC.

The CDR3, as DNA: TGCAGTGCTAGGCCTCCGGGGAACACTGAAGCTTTCTTT. Protein product: CSARPPGNTEAFF. J is TRBJ1-1 and V is TRBV20-1; D gene uncertain. Germline values: CDR1 DFQATT, CDR2 SNEGSKA (reference sequence). The CDR3 is 13 amino acids. The germline V and J ends were trimmed by 3 bases and 1 base, with 9 bases remaining between them.

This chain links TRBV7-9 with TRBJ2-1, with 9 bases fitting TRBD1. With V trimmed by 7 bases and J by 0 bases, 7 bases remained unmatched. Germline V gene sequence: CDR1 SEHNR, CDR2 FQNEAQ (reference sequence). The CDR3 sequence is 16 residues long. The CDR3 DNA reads TGTGCCAGCACCCATAACAGGGGGCCCTCCTACAATGAGCAGTTCTTC. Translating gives CASTHNRGPSYNEQFF.

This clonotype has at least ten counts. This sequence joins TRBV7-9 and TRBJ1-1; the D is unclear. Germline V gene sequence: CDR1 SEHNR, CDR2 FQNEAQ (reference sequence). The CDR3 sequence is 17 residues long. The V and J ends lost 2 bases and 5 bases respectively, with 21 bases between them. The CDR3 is CASSLRDSARRGTEAFF. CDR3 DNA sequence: TGTGCCAGCAGCTTAAGGGATTCAGCACGTCGGGGAACTGAAGCTTTCTTT.

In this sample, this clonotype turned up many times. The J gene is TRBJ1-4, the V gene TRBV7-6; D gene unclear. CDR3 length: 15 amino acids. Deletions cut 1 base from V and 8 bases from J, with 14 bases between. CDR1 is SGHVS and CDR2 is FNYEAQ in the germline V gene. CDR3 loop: CASSLDREGGEKLFF. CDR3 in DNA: TGTGCCAGCAGCTTAGATCGGGAGGGCGGAGAAAAACTGTTTTTT.

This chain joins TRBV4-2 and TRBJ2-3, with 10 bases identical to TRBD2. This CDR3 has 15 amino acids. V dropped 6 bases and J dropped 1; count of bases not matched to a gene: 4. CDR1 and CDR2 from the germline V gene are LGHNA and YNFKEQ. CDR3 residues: CASREGTSGTDTQYF. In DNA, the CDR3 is TGTGCCAGCAGGGAGGGGACTAGCGGCACAGATACGCAGTATTTT.

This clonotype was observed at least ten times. The CDR3 nucleotides are TGTGCCAGCAGCTCAGGGTTGGTAGGCAATCAGCCCCAGCATTTT. It yields the protein CASSSGLVGNQPQHF. This chain joins TRBV7-8 and TRBJ1-5, with a weak D call TRBD1 (5 bases). Trimming cost V 4 bases and J 2 bases, with 12 bases left between them. Germline V gene sequence: CDR1 SGHVS, CDR2 FQNEAQ. The CDR3 is 15 amino acids.